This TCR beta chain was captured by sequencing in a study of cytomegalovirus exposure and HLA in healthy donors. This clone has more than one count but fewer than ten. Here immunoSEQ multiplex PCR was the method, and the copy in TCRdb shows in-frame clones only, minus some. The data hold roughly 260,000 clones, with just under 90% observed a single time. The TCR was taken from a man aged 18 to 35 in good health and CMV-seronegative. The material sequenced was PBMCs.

The CDR3: CASSGTGTDTQYF. CDR3 DNA: TGTGCCAGCAGTGGCACGGGCACAGATACGCAGTATTTT. The chain combines TRBV2 with TRBJ2-3; the D is unclear. Looked up from germline, CDR1 is SNHLY and CDR2 is FYNNEI. Trimming took 4 bases from V and 1 from J, leaving 6 bases between them. CDR3 length equals 13 residues.